This TCR beta chain was recovered during a study of cytomegalovirus exposure and HLA in healthy donors. Vbeta (60) and Jbeta (13) primers were used in the PCR. The protocol was immunoSEQ multiplex PCR, while the TCRdb copy is restricted to in-frame clones and leaves out a portion. The table records some 98,000 clones, around 80% of them present only once. Germline-derived CDR1 and CDR2 are LNHNV and YYDKDF (reference sequence). The CDR3 is 15 residues long. This sequence originates from a man aged 40-50 years in good health and CMV-seronegative. Sample: PBMCs. The V and J genes are TRBV15 and TRBJ2-5; 8 bases are a match to TRBD1. The J call may be mistaken, given a closer DNA end match to TRBJ2-7. The chain's CDR3 is CATSRAGQGFSEQYF. Written as DNA, the CDR3 is TGTGCCACCAGCAGAGCTGGACAGGGATTTTCCGAGCAGTACTTC.